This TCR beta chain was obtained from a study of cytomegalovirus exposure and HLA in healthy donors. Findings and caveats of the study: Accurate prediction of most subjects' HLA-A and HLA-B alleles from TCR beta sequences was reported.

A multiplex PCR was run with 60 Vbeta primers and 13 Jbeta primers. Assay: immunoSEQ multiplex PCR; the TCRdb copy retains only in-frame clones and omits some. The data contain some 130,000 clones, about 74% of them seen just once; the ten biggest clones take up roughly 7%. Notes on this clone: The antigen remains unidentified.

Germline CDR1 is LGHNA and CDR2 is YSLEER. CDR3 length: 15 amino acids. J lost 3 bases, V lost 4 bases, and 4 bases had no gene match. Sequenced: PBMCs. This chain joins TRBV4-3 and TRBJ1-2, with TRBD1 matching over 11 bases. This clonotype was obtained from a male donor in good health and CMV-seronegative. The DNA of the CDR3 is TGCGCCAGCAGCCCGGACAGGGGGCGCGACTATGGCTACACCTTC. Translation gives CASSPDRGRDYGYTF.